The 21 T cell receptor beta chains below were found in one sample sequenced in a study of OX40 agonist ivuxolimab in advanced cancers. Only in-frame clones appear in the TCRdb table, and some are missing; sequencing was by immunoSEQ multiplex PCR. The sample gives around 15,000 clones, almost 85% of which show up once; around three quarters is in the top ten. This sample comprised CD4+ or CD8+ T cells sorted from blood, obtained in a trial of the OX40 agonist ivuxolimab. Receptor source: an adult with an advanced solid tumor such as melanoma, head and neck, liver or kidney cancer.

The DNA of the CDR3 is TGTGCCAGCAGTTTCATAGGCGGGCTACTAGCAGGAGCGGAGACCCAGTACTTC. Translation gives CASSFIGGLLAGAETQYF. The rearrangement uses TRBV28 and TRBJ2-5, with D tentatively TRBD2 (6 bases). Germline V gene lookup returns CDR1 MDHEN and CDR2 SYDVKM. Trimming shortened V by 3 bases and J by 5 bases, and 25 bases separated the two germline ends. The CDR3 runs 18 residues.

This clone was recorded a few times. The gene calls are TRBV28 and TRBJ2-3; 7 nucleotides align to TRBD2. From germline, CDR1 is MDHEN and CDR2 SYDVKM. This CDR3 spans 17 amino acids. V trimming: 1 base; J trimming: 2 bases; junction bases outside the gene matches: 9. This CDR3 is CASSLSSSGAPTDTQYF. In DNA form, the CDR3 reads TGTGCCAGCAGTTTATCGTCTAGCGGAGCCCCCACAGATACGCAGTATTTT.

V is TRBV28 and J is TRBJ1-2; a weak D match, TRBD1 (5 bases). The CDR3 loop spans 15 amino acids. Germline assignment: CDR1 MDHEN and CDR2 SYDVKM. V lost 2 bases to trimming and J lost 0 bases, with 10 bases between them. CDR3 nucleotide sequence: TGTGCCAGCAGTTTAGGGGGGATAGCTAACTATGGCTACACCTTC. This gives the protein CASSLGGIANYGYTF.

The chain employs TRBV7-8 and TRBJ2-7, with 9 bases aligning to TRBD2. Germline values: CDR1 SGHVS, CDR2 FQNEAQ. This CDR3 spans 16 amino acids. J gave up 2 bases and V 5 bases, and 10 bases lay outside the gene matches. The CDR3: CASSTAVVAGAYEQYF. The CDR3 DNA is TGTGCCAGCAGCACTGCGGTGGTAGCGGGGGCCTACGAGCAGTACTTC.

The chain carries TRBV10-3 and TRBJ1-4; D not resolved. Trimming cost V 3 bases and J 5 bases, with 10 bases left between them. Germline V gene data show CDR1 as ENHRY and CDR2 as SYGVKD. This CDR3 spans 14 amino acids. The CDR3, as DNA: TGTGCCATCAGTGATCGGCAAGCAAATGAAAAACTGTTTTTT. This sequence encodes CAISDRQANEKLFF.

The genes are TRBV6-4 and TRBJ2-7; D is unclear. CDR1 MRHNA and CDR2 SNTAGT come from the germline V gene. This CDR3 has 12 residues. V lost 2 bases and J lost 2, with 4 bases in between. CDR3 in DNA: TGTGCCAGCAGTGACAGAACCTACGAGCAGTACTTC. The encoded protein is CASSDRTYEQYF.

The chain carries TRBV7-6 and TRBJ2-1; D gene uncertain. Germline CDR1 reads SGHVS; CDR2 reads FNYEAQ. The CDR3 runs 16 residues. The V and J ends lost 5 bases and 0 bases respectively, with 14 bases between them. CDR3 nucleotide sequence: TGTGCCAGCAGCCTATCCGTACAGAGCTCCTACAATGAGCAGTTCTTC. It codes for CASSLSVQSSYNEQFF.

The rearrangement uses TRBV19 and TRBJ2-1; D might be TRBD1 (5 bases). CDR1 and CDR2 (germline): LNHDA, SQIVND (reference sequence). The CDR3 has 18 residues. Deletions cut 5 bases from V and 1 base from J, with 21 bases between. CDR3 region: CASSLPAVDSLSYNEQFF. CDR3 DNA: TGTGCCAGTAGTCTCCCCGCTGTAGACAGTTTATCCTACAATGAGCAGTTCTTC. Using reference TRBV19 and TRBJ2-1 for the parts outside the CDR3, the full variable domain is DGGITQSPKYLFRKEGQNVTLSCEQNLNHDAMYWYRQDPGQGLRLIYYSQIVNDFQKGDIAEGYSVSREKKESFPLTVTSAQKNPTAFYLCASSLPAVDSLSYNEQFFGPGTRLTVL.

V and J are TRBV19 and TRBJ1-1; no firm D call. There are 12 residues in the CDR3. Trimming removed 10 bases from V and 0 bases from J, with 9 bases in between. From germline, CDR1 is LNHDA and CDR2 SQIVND (reference sequence). DNA of the CDR3: TGTGCCACCCTGGCGGTGAACACTGAAGCTTTCTTT. Translated, it gives CATLAVNTEAFF.

V and J are TRBV29-1 and TRBJ1-2; D unresolved. V was pared by 3 bases and J by 8 bases, with 13 bases between. The CDR3 consists of 12 residues. Germline CDR1 SQVTM, CDR2 ANQGSEA. The CDR3 here is CSVDMTGRGYTF. In DNA form, the CDR3 reads TGCAGCGTTGATATGACGGGTCGGGGCTACACCTTC.

This clone was detected once. The rearrangement uses TRBV29-1 and TRBJ2-1; 8 bases align to TRBD2. V was clipped by 3 bases and J by 6 bases; unmatched bases: 7. This CDR3 is 14 amino acids long. The germline gives CDR1 SQVTM, CDR2 ANQGSEA. The CDR3 DNA reads TGCAGCGTTGAGGGCCTAGCGGGTGGCAATGAGCAGTTCTTC. Residues: CSVEGLAGGNEQFF.

This chain joins TRBV27 and TRBJ2-1, with TRBD1 matching 7 bases. There are 14 residues in the CDR3. The V segment lost 2 bases and the J segment 2 bases; nucleotides outside the gene matches: 0. Germline lookup yields CDR1 MNHEY and CDR2 SMNVEV (reference sequence). As DNA, the CDR3 is TGTGCCAGCAGTTTAACAGGGGCCTACAATGAGCAGTTCTTC. Translation gives CASSLTGAYNEQFF.

The chain carries TRBV11-3 and TRBJ2-3; D is uncertain. Germline V gives CDR1 SGHNT, CDR2 YENEEA. Trimming took off 1 base at V and 0 bases at J, with 5 bases between the two ends. The CDR3 is made up of 14 amino acids. The CDR3 here is CASSLGGSTDTQYF. As DNA, the CDR3 is TGTGCCAGCAGCTTAGGCGGAAGCACAGATACGCAGTATTTT.

This rearrangement joins TRBV6-5 to TRBJ1-3; maybe TRBD1 (6 bases). This CDR3 has 15 residues. V lost 6 bases, J lost 1 base, and 13 bases lay in between. In germline, CDR1 is MNHEY, CDR2 SVGAGI. The CDR3 DNA is TGTGCCAGCAGACCTACAGGGACTTCTGGAAACACCATATATTTT. As protein: CASRPTGTSGNTIYF.

J is TRBJ1-5 and V is TRBV4-1, with 9 bases matching TRBD1. The CDR3 runs 14 residues. Germline V gene sequence: CDR1 MGHRA, CDR2 YSYEKL. Trimming at V came to 3 bases and at J to 6 bases, leaving 3 bases not matched to a gene. The CDR3 here is CASSQGQGGQPQHF. In DNA, the CDR3 is TGCGCCAGCAGCCAGGGACAGGGTGGTCAGCCCCAGCATTTT.

This clone was counted once. The V gene is TRBV7-9, the J gene TRBJ2-7, with D uncertain. Germline CDR1 SEHNR, CDR2 FQNEAQ (reference sequence). The CDR3 covers 15 residues. V lost 3 bases to trimming and J lost 3 bases, with 15 bases between them. CDR3 in amino acids: CASSFEQQNIYEQYF. In nucleotides, the CDR3 is TGTGCCAGCAGCTTTGAACAGCAGAATATCTACGAGCAGTACTTC.

The chain employs TRBV6-5 and TRBJ2-1; 8 nucleotides align to TRBD1. The CDR3 loop spans 13 amino acids. With 7 bases clipped from V and 8 bases from J, the junction kept 7 bases outside the gene matches. Germline CDR1 is MNHEY and CDR2 is SVGAGI. The CDR3 loop reads CASTAGGKDEQFF. The CDR3 DNA sequence: TGTGCCAGCACCGCAGGGGGCAAGGATGAGCAGTTCTTC.

The chain carries TRBV6-6 and TRBJ2-7, with TRBD1 identical over 9 bases. The germline V gene has CDR1 MNHNY and CDR2 SVGAGI (reference sequence). This CDR3 spans 13 amino acids. V dropped 6 bases and J dropped 4; count of bases not matched to a gene: 4. This CDR3 is CASSRTGEYEQYF. Here the CDR3 DNA reads TGTGCCAGCAGCAGGACAGGGGAATACGAGCAGTACTTC.

This clone was picked up a small number of times. The genes are TRBV29-1 and TRBJ2-1; TRBD2 might be the D (6 bases). Germline V lookup: CDR1 SQVTM, CDR2 ANQGSEA. V was shortened by 3 bases and J by 7 bases, with 16 bases between the two germline ends. The CDR3 has 14 residues. The CDR3 DNA reads TGCAGCGTTGACGGCGGGATTCGCCGGAATGAGCAGTTCTTC. It encodes CSVDGGIRRNEQFF.

The chain couples TRBV4-3 to TRBJ2-3; D is undetermined. CDR1 is LGHNA and CDR2 is YSLEER in the germline V gene. V was cut by 1 base and J by 4 bases, with 9 bases left in between. This CDR3 comprises 14 residues. The CDR3 loop reads CASSQVVRPDTQYF. Written as DNA, the CDR3 is TGCGCCAGCAGCCAAGTGGTGCGGCCAGATACGCAGTATTTT.

This chain uses TRBV27 with TRBJ1-1, with D possibly being TRBD1 (6 bases). CDR1 is MNHEY and CDR2 is SMNVEV in the germline V gene (reference sequence). The V end was cut by 3 bases, the J end by 0 bases, with 14 bases between. This CDR3 spans 16 amino acids. CDR3 nucleotide sequence: TGTGCCAGCAGTTTTCAAGGGGGTCTCATGAACACTGAAGCTTTCTTT. Protein: CASSFQGGLMNTEAFF.